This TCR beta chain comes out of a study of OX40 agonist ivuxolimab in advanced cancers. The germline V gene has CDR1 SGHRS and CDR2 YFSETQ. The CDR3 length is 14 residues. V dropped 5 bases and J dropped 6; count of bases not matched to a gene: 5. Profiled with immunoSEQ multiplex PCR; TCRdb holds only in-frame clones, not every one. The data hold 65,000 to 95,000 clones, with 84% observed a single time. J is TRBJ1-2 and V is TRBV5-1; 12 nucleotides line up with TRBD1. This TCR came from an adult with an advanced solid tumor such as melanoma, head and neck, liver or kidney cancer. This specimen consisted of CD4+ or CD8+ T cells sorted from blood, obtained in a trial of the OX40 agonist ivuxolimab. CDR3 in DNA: TGCGCCAGCAGAGGGGACAGGGGGCAGGATGGCTACACCTTC. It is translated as CASRGDRGQDGYTF.